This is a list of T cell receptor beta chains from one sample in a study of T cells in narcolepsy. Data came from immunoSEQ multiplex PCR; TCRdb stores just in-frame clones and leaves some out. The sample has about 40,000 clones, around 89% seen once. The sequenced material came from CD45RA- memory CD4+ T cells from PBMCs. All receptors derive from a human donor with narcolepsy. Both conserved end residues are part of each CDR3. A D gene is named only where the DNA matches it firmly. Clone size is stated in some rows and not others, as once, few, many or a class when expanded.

TGTGCCAGCAGCTTCTCGAGACAGCCCACCGGGGAGCTGTTTTTT | CASSFSRQPTGELFF | TRBV11-2 | . | TRBJ2-2 | .
TGTGCCAGTAGAACTCCGGGGGTGGGTTTGAACACTGAAGCTTTCTTT | CASRTPGVGLNTEAFF | TRBV19 | . | TRBJ1-1 | .
TGTGCCAGCAGCCAGAGCCTAGCGGGAGCAAATGAGCAGTTCTTC | CASSQSLAGANEQFF | TRBV11-2 | . | TRBJ2-1 | TRBD2
TGTGCCAGCAGTTACTTCGGAGGGGCCTCCGAGCAGTACTTC | CASSYFGGASEQYF | TRBV6-5 | . | TRBJ2-7 | .
TGTGCCAGCAGCGCCTTGGCGGGGGGGACGAACACCGGGGAGCTGTTTTTT | CASSALAGGTNTGELFF | TRBV9 | . | TRBJ2-2 | TRBD2
TGTGCCAGTAGTATAGGGGAGTCCACCGGGGAGCTGTTTTTT | CASSIGESTGELFF | TRBV19 | . | TRBJ2-2 | .
TGTGCCAGTAGTATCGTGGGACTAGCGACCGGCACCGGGGAGCTGTTTTTT | CASSIVGLATGTGELFF | TRBV19 | . | TRBJ2-2 | TRBD2
TGTGCCAGCAGTTTAGCGGGCAGCAAAGCCCAAGAGACCCAGTACTTC | CASSLAGSKAQETQYF | TRBV28 | . | TRBJ2-5 | .
TGTGCCAGCAGTCCGACTGGAATCACAGATACGCAGTATTTT | CASSPTGITDTQYF | TRBV28 | . | TRBJ2-3 | .
TGTGCCAGCAGCCCAACCCCGGACCGGGCCGGGGCCCAGTACTTC | CASSPTPDRAGAQYF | TRBV5-4 | . | TRBJ2-5 | .
TGTGCCAGCAGTAACAGGGGCTCTGGAAACACCATATATTTT | CASSNRGSGNTIYF | TRBV28 | . | TRBJ1-3 | TRBD1
TGTGCCAGCAGTTACGCGGGGGGAAACACTGAAGCTTTCTTT | CASSYAGGNTEAFF | TRBV6-5 | . | TRBJ1-1 | .
TGTGCCAGCAGTTATTCCAGGGGAGGGCAGCCCCAGCATTTT | CASSYSRGGQPQHF | TRBV6-9 | . | TRBJ1-5 | .
TGCACCAGCGGCGACTGGAACAATGAGCAGTTCTTC | CTSGDWNNEQFF | TRBV1 | . | TRBJ2-1 | .
TGTGCCAGTAGTCACCGGGACTCGCCTACCGGTACGCAGTATTTT | CASSHRDSPTGTQYF | TRBV19 | . | TRBJ2-3 | .
TGCGCCAGCAGCTTGGGGACCCCTCCAAATGAGCAGTTCTTC | CASSLGTPPNEQFF | TRBV5-1 | . | TRBJ2-1 | .
TGTGCCAGCAGCCTTAAACAGGGGAGCAATCAGCCCCAGCATTTT | CASSLKQGSNQPQHF | TRBV5-8 | few | TRBJ1-5 | TRBD1
TGTGCCAGCTCACTAACACAGGGCTACGAGCAGTACTTC | CASSLTQGYEQYF | TRBV18 | . | TRBJ2-7 | .
TGTGCCTGGAGTGCCGGGACAGGGGTCACAGATACGCAGTATTTT | CAWSAGTGVTDTQYF | TRBV30 | . | TRBJ2-3 | TRBD1
TGTGCCAGCAGTGACGGACAGGGATACGAAAAACTGTTTTTT | CASSDGQGYEKLFF | TRBV6-1 | once | TRBJ1-4 | TRBD1
TGTGCCAGCGGTACGGGACAGCTGAATTCACCCCTCCACTTT | CASGTGQLNSPLHF | TRBV4-2 | few | TRBJ1-6 | TRBD1
TGCGCCAGCAGCTTGGGGCAGGGTGGTGCAGATACGCAGTATTTT | CASSLGQGGADTQYF | TRBV5-1 | . | TRBJ2-3 | .
TGCGCCAGCAGCCAAGACAGGGGCTATGGCTACACCTTC | CASSQDRGYGYTF | TRBV5-1 | . | TRBJ1-2 | TRBD1
TGTGCCAGCAGCTTAGTTCCGTCGCGTGGAGATACGCAGTATTTT | CASSLVPSRGDTQYF | TRBV7-9 | once | TRBJ2-3 | .
TGTGCCAGTAGGCGGACAGGGCCAACTAATGAAAAACTGTTTTTT | CASRRTGPTNEKLFF | TRBV19 | . | TRBJ1-4 | TRBD1
TGTGCCAGCAGTGTGGGTCGGGGAACCGGGGAGCTGTTTTTT | CASSVGRGTGELFF | TRBV2 | . | TRBJ2-2 | .
TGTGCCAGCAGTATTAGCAATCAGCCCCAGCATTTT | CASSISNQPQHF | TRBV28 | few | TRBJ1-5 | .
TGTGCCAGCAGCTCCCAAAGCGCCAAAAACATTCAGTACTTC | CASSSQSAKNIQYF | TRBV7-7 | . | TRBJ2-4 | .
TGTGCCAGCAGCTCAGGACTGTCCAATGAGCAGTTCTTC | CASSSGLSNEQFF | TRBV11-2 | . | TRBJ2-1 | .
TGTGCCAGCACCGAGGGGGGGGTAGAGACCCAGTACTTC | CASTEGGVETQYF | TRBV6-1 | once | TRBJ2-5 | .
TGCGCCAGCAGCCCATTGGGGGGAAGCAATCAGCCCCAGCATTTT | CASSPLGGSNQPQHF | TRBV5-1 | . | TRBJ1-5 | .
TGTGCCAGCAGTTTATTGGGGTTCGGAGCTTTCTTT | CASSLLGFGAFF | TRBV28 | . | TRBJ1-1 | .
TGTGCCAGCGGCGGAGGTGGAAACACCATATATTTT | CASGGGGNTIYF | TRBV7-2 | . | TRBJ1-3 | .
TGTGCCAGCAGCCAGTACACAGGGGTGGAAGAGACCCAGTACTTC | CASSQYTGVEETQYF | TRBV4-2 | . | TRBJ2-5 | TRBD1
TGTGCCAGCAAGGGGGTTCACAATTCACCCCTCCACTTT | CASKGVHNSPLHF | TRBV28 | once | TRBJ1-6 | .
TGTGCCAGCAGCCAGGGGACTAGCGGGGGTCCCCGAGGAGAGACCCAGTACTTC | CASSQGTSGGPRGETQYF | TRBV4-2 | . | TRBJ2-5 | TRBD2
TGTGCCAGCAGCCAAGAGTGGGGTCAGGGGGCTTTTAACGAGCAGTACTTC | CASSQEWGQGAFNEQYF | TRBV4-2 | . | TRBJ2-7 | TRBD1
TGCAGCGTTGACCGGGGACTGAACACTGAAGCTTTCTTT | CSVDRGLNTEAFF | TRBV29-1 | . | TRBJ1-1 | .
TGTGCCAGCGGACTGGGGGGAAATGGGGTCTATGGCTACACCTTC | CASGLGGNGVYGYTF | TRBV6-5 | . | TRBJ1-2 | .
TGCGCCAGCAGCCAAGGGACAGGGGAGACAGATACGCAGTATTTT | CASSQGTGETDTQYF | TRBV4-3 | once | TRBJ2-3 | TRBD1
TGTGCCAGCAGCCAAGTAGGCAGGGCAGGCGGCTACACCTTC | CASSQVGRAGGYTF | TRBV14 | . | TRBJ1-2 | .
TGTGCCAGCAGCACCGGGACAGGGGCTATTGCTGAAGCTTTCTTT | CASSTGTGAIAEAFF | TRBV7-2 | . | TRBJ1-1 | TRBD1
TGTGCTAGTGGTTCCCCCCGGGGACAGAACCAAGAGACCCAGTACTTC | CASGSPRGQNQETQYF | TRBV12-5 | . | TRBJ2-5 | TRBD1
TGTGCCAGTAGTATAGGATTAGCGGCGGTCCAAGAGACCCAGTACTTC | CASSIGLAAVQETQYF | TRBV19 | . | TRBJ2-5 | .
TGTGCCAGCAGCGTAGAAGTTTGGGGGGAAGCTTTCTTT | CASSVEVWGEAFF | TRBV9 | once | TRBJ1-1 | .
TGTGCCAGCAGCTTAGTGCCGACAGGGTTGGGTAATTCACCCCTCCACTTT | CASSLVPTGLGNSPLHF | TRBV7-2 | . | TRBJ1-6 | TRBD1
TGTGCCAGCAGCTCAAGCCTCGGAGGACAGTACAATCAGCCCCAGCATTTT | CASSSSLGGQYNQPQHF | TRBV7-8 | . | TRBJ1-5 | .
TGCGCCAGCAGCTCAAAAACCCCCCGGGACAGTCGCGAGACCCAGTACTTC | CASSSKTPRDSRETQYF | TRBV5-1 | . | TRBJ2-5 | TRBD1
TGTGCCAGCAGTCCGGGGTGGGGTAACTATGGCTACACCTTC | CASSPGWGNYGYTF | TRBV6-1 | . | TRBJ1-2 | .
TGTGCTAGTGGTTTGGTAATATCCGGGGAGAGCAATCAGCCCCAGCATTTT | CASGLVISGESNQPQHF | TRBV12-5 | . | TRBJ1-5 | .
TGTGCCAGCTCACCGGGACCACGGCCCCCTAGCACAGATACGCAGTATTTT | CASSPGPRPPSTDTQYF | TRBV18 | . | TRBJ2-3 | .
TGTGCCAGCAGAGGATCCGGGACAGGGTTAGTTCAGACCCAGTACTTC | CASRGSGTGLVQTQYF | TRBV6-6 | . | TRBJ2-5 | TRBD1
TGTGCCAGCAGGAGACAGGGGGGTGGCTACACCTTC | CASRRQGGGYTF | TRBV6-5 | . | TRBJ1-2 | TRBD1
TGCAGTGCTGAGGCATGCGCTTTCTTT | CSAEACAFF | TRBV20-1 | few | TRBJ1-1 | .
TGCAGCGTTGGTAGCGTCGGCTACGAGCAGTACTTC | CSVGSVGYEQYF | TRBV29-1 | . | TRBJ2-7 | .
TGCGCCAGCAGCTTGGGAGCCGGGCGCAGCACTGAAGCTTTCTTT | CASSLGAGRSTEAFF | TRBV5-1 | . | TRBJ1-1 | .
TGTGCCAGCAGTGGGGGTGGGGACCGGGAGCCCCAGCATTTT | CASSGGGDREPQHF | TRBV6-1 | . | TRBJ1-5 | .
TGTGCCAGTAGTATACGTGGGGGCGTTGGCACTGAAGCTTTCTTT | CASSIRGGVGTEAFF | TRBV19 | . | TRBJ1-1 | .
TGTGCCAGCAGGGGCGTAGGGGGGCAGCCGTCAGCAGAGAAACTGTTTTTT | CASRGVGGQPSAEKLFF | TRBV2 | . | TRBJ1-4 | .